Shown below are 28 T cell receptor beta chains from a single sample sequenced in a study of control samples from healthy donors and cancer patients. Generated by immunoSEQ multiplex PCR, the TCRdb table keeps only in-frame clones and is missing some. The data contain approximately 150,000 clones, nearly 90% of them singletons. What was sequenced was PBMCs. Receptors were obtained from a man aged 50 or older with head and neck cancer.

This clone was recorded only once. DNA for the CDR3: TGTGCCAGCAGCTTAGGACGGTACAATGAGCAGTTCTTC. Protein product: CASSLGRYNEQFF. This rearrangement joins TRBV11-3 to TRBJ2-1; no definite D call. CDR3 length: 13 residues. The germline V gene has CDR1 SGHNT and CDR2 YENEEA. The V end lost 1 base, the J end lost 4 bases, and 5 bases lay between the germline ends.

Turning to this clone: The junction does not match germline at one end; this may be a read error. This chain uses TRBV9 with TRBJ2-5, with 9 bases fitting TRBD2. The CDR3 totals 16 residues. The germline V gene encodes CDR1 SGDLS and CDR2 YYNGEE. The CDR3 DNA is TGTGCCAGCAGCGTAGGGTCTAGCGGGAACCAAGAGGCCCAGTACTTC. It is translated as CASSVGSSGNQEAQYF.

J is TRBJ2-7 and V is TRBV27, with 11 positions matching TRBD2. The CDR3 runs to 15 residues. The J segment lost 3 bases and the V segment lost 1 base, leaving 2 bases of the junction unmatched. Germline CDR1 is MNHEY and CDR2 is SMNVEV (reference sequence). The CDR3 loop is CASSLYGTSGYEQYF. In DNA form, the CDR3 reads TGTGCCAGCAGTTTATATGGGACTAGCGGCTACGAGCAGTACTTC.

The chain carries TRBV5-1 and TRBJ2-2, with 10 bases lining up with TRBD2. This CDR3 is 16 amino acids long. Germline V lookup: CDR1 SGHRS, CDR2 YFSETQ. The J segment lost 4 bases and the V segment lost 6 bases, leaving 9 bases of the junction unmatched. As DNA, the CDR3 is TGCGCCAGCAAACGCGTGGCTAGCGGGAGCACCGGGGAGCTGTTTTTT. Translated: CASKRVASGSTGELFF.

The DNA for the CDR3 is TGTGCCATCAGTGAACTAGCGACAGATACGCAGTATTTT. This sequence encodes CAISELATDTQYF. The chain employs TRBV10-3 and TRBJ2-3, with 7 bases matching TRBD2. V shed 3 bases, J shed 3 bases, and the junction held 0 bases outside the gene matches. The germline V gene has CDR1 ENHRY and CDR2 SYGVKD. This CDR3 has 13 amino acids.

J is TRBJ1-1 and V is TRBV28; 7 bases agree with TRBD1. The germline gives CDR1 MDHEN, CDR2 SYDVKM. The CDR3 is 13 residues long. V dropped 2 bases and J dropped 8; count of bases not matched to a gene: 5. The CDR3 is CASSLTPQGEAFF. CDR3 DNA sequence: TGTGCCAGCAGTTTAACGCCACAGGGGGAAGCTTTCTTT.

A remark on this clone: One junction end does not reproduce the germline sequence, and a read error may be involved. This chain connects TRBV11-1 to TRBJ1-2; tentative D call: TRBD1 (5 bases). The V gene's germline CDR1 is SGHAT and CDR2 FQDESV (reference sequence). The CDR3 runs 14 residues. The CDR3 DNA reads TGTGCCAGCAGTTTAGCAGGGACCAACTATGGCTACACCTTC. It specifies CASSLAGTNYGYTF. The full variable domain, rest sourced from reference TRBV11-1 and TRBJ1-2, is EAEVAQSPRYKITEKSQAVAFWCDPISGHATLYWYRQILGQGPELLVQFQDESVVDDSQLPKDRFSAERLKGVDSTLKIQPAELGDSAMYLCASSLAGTNYGYTFGSGTRLTVV.

The chain is built from TRBV24-1 and TRBJ2-3; 7 bases align to TRBD2. The CDR3 is made up of 17 amino acids. Germline CDR1 and CDR2: KGHDR and SFDVKD. Losses at the gene ends were 0 bases for V and 0 bases for J; bases not matched to a gene: 5. CDR3 sequence: CATSDLVSGTSTDTQYF. Written as DNA, the CDR3 is TGTGCCACCAGTGATTTGGTCAGCGGGACGAGCACAGATACGCAGTATTTT.

The chain has TRBV25-1 and TRBJ1-1, with a possible D match to TRBD1 (5 bases). The ends were cut back, 4 bases at V and 0 bases at J, with 18 bases in the middle. The CDR3 consists of 17 residues. From germline, CDR1 is MGHDK and CDR2 SYGVNS. The chain's CDR3 is CASSGGTITFMNTEAFF. The CDR3 DNA reads TGTGCCAGCAGTGGCGGGACCATCACCTTTATGAACACTGAAGCTTTCTTT.

This chain links TRBV2 with TRBJ2-2; TRBD2 matches at 7 bases. CDR1 and CDR2 (germline): SNHLY, FYNNEI. The CDR3 covers 14 residues. V gave up 7 bases and J gave up 7 bases; unmatched junction bases: 9. For the CDR3, the DNA is TGTGCCAGCAACTTGGGGGGGACGGACGGGGAGCTGTTTTTT. Translation gives CASNLGGTDGELFF. Using reference TRBV2 and TRBJ2-2 for the parts outside the CDR3, the full variable domain is EPEVTQTPSHQVTQMGQEVILRCVPISNHLYFYWYRQILGQKVEFLVSFYNNEISEKSEIFDDQFSVERPDGSNFTLKIRSTKLEDSAMYFCASNLGGTDGELFFGEGSRLTVL.

This chain connects TRBV10-2 to TRBJ2-7; 11 nucleotides agree with TRBD2. The germline gives CDR1 WSHSY, CDR2 SAAADI. The junction had 5 bases not matched to a gene; V was cut back by 4 bases and J by 0 bases. The CDR3 has 16 amino acids. The CDR3 bases are TGCGCCAGCAGTGGGCTCCTAGCGGGGGGCTCCTACGAGCAGTACTTC. Translation: CASSGLLAGGSYEQYF.

The chain is built from TRBV5-1 and TRBJ1-6; the match to TRBD1 covers 7 bases. The germline CDR1 and CDR2 sequences are SGHRS and YFSETQ. CDR3 size: 16 residues. J gave up 7 bases and V 5 bases, and 12 bases lay outside the gene matches. The CDR3 DNA reads TGCGCCAGCAGTGAGACAGGGACTCAGAGCAATTCACCCCTCCACTTT. Encoded protein: CASSETGTQSNSPLHF.

The chain couples TRBV10-3 to TRBJ2-7; D could derive from TRBD1 or TRBD2 (5 bases each). Trimming removed 6 bases from V and 3 bases from J, with 15 bases in between. Germline assignment: CDR1 ENHRY and CDR2 SYGVKD. The CDR3 length is 14 residues. The CDR3 region is CAIRTGTGDYEQYF. CDR3 bases: TGTGCCATCAGGACCGGGACGGGCGACTACGAGCAGTACTTC.

The chain links TRBV19 to TRBJ1-5, with D perhaps TRBD1 (5 bases). Germline V gene sequence: CDR1 LNHDA, CDR2 SQIVND (reference sequence). V was trimmed by 7 bases and J by 0 bases, leaving 16 bases between them. The CDR3 runs to 16 residues. This CDR3 reads CASNGDRGYSNQPQHF. The CDR3 DNA is TGTGCCAGTAACGGTGATAGGGGCTATAGCAATCAGCCCCAGCATTTT.

The rearrangement links TRBV3-1 (or the pseudogene TRBV3-2) to TRBJ1-1; no clear D gene. The CDR3 spans 12 residues. V was pared by 1 base and J by 3 bases, with 3 bases between. Germline CDR1 LGHDT, CDR2 YNNKEL (reference sequence). DNA of the CDR3: TGTGCCAGCAGCCAAGTCCACACTGAAGCTTTCTTT. It translates to CASSQVHTEAFF.

This sequence joins TRBV20-1 and TRBJ1-5; D gene ambiguous. Looked up from germline, CDR1 is DFQATT and CDR2 is SNEGSKA (reference sequence). V was trimmed by 3 bases and J by 5 bases, leaving 11 bases between them. The CDR3 consists of 13 residues. CDR3 coding DNA: TGCAGTGCTAGTGGGCCTGAGGATCAGCCCCAGCATTTT. This gives the protein CSASGPEDQPQHF.

The chain employs TRBV5-4 and TRBJ1-2, with TRBD1 matching over 8 bases. V gave up 0 bases and J gave up 8 bases; unmatched junction bases: 9. In germline, CDR1 is SGHNT, CDR2 YYREEE (reference sequence). There are 15 residues in the CDR3. The CDR3 loop reads CASSLASGTGGGYTF. The CDR3 DNA follows: TGTGCCAGCAGCTTGGCAAGTGGGACAGGTGGAGGCTACACCTTC.

The chain couples TRBV6-4 to TRBJ2-6, with TRBD1 matching over 7 bases. The junction had 6 bases not matched to a gene; V was cut back by 6 bases and J by 1 base. The V gene's germline CDR1 is MRHNA and CDR2 SNTAGT. The CDR3 has 16 residues. CDR3 DNA: TGTGCCAGCAGCAGGGACAGTTTGTCTGGGGCCAACGTCCTGACTTTC. This codes for CASSRDSLSGANVLTF.

This rearrangement joins TRBV19 to TRBJ1-2; TRBD1 might be the D (5 bases). V lost 5 bases, J lost 4 bases, and 17 bases lay in between. This CDR3 comprises 15 residues. Germline CDR1 reads LNHDA; CDR2 reads SQIVND (reference sequence). CDR3 region: CASSLGTGGIYGYTF. The DNA of the CDR3 is TGTGCCAGTAGTTTGGGGACGGGAGGGATCTATGGCTACACCTTC.

The chain links TRBV5-6 to TRBJ1-5; D is undetermined. The CDR3 spans 12 residues. CDR1 and CDR2 (germline): SGHDT, YYEEEE. V gave up 1 base and J gave up 3 bases, with 2 bases separating them. As DNA, the CDR3 is TGTGCCAGCAGCTTGTCCAATCAGCCCCAGCATTTT. As protein: CASSLSNQPQHF.

This chain links TRBV19 with TRBJ2-3; 7 bases line up with TRBD2. The J segment lost 1 base and the V segment lost 6 bases, leaving 1 base of the junction unmatched. Germline CDR1 reads LNHDA; CDR2 reads SQIVND (reference sequence). The CDR3 runs to 13 residues. The DNA for the CDR3 is TGTGCCAGTAGGAGCGGGGGCACAGATACGCAGTATTTT. Protein: CASRSGGTDTQYF.

This chain connects TRBV6-5 to TRBJ1-1, with D hard to call. The germline V gene has CDR1 MNHEY and CDR2 SVGAGI. The CDR3 is made up of 13 amino acids. V lost 4 bases to trimming and J lost 1 base, with 7 bases between them. The CDR3, as DNA: TGTGCCAGCAGTTCGGACTGGAACACTGAAGCTTTCTTT. The encoded protein is CASSSDWNTEAFF.

The J gene is TRBJ2-7, the V gene TRBV19; D is ambiguous. V was trimmed by 5 bases and J by 1 base, leaving 15 bases between them. The CDR3 has 15 residues. Germline V lookup: CDR1 LNHDA, CDR2 SQIVND (reference sequence). The CDR3 DNA reads as TGTGCCAGTAGTCCCAGCCTCACCGCGTCCTACGAGCAGTACTTC. It specifies CASSPSLTASYEQYF.

The chain links TRBV6-5 to TRBJ2-5, with D possibly TRBD1 on 6 matching bases. Germline CDR1 and CDR2: MNHEY and SVGAGI. Deletions cut 8 bases from V and 1 base from J, with 11 bases between. The CDR3 sequence is 13 residues long. CDR3 nucleotide sequence: TGTGCCAGCGACCGGGACATCCAAGAGACCCAGTACTTC. Translated, it gives CASDRDIQETQYF.

This clone was counted only a few times. The chain recombines TRBV4-1 with TRBJ2-1, with 8 bases aligning to TRBD1. The V gene end was trimmed by 5 bases and the J gene end by 1 base; junction bases not matched to a gene: 7. The germline V gene has CDR1 MGHRA and CDR2 YSYEKL. This CDR3 comprises 16 residues. The CDR3 reads CASSDWDRRSYNEQFF. CDR3 DNA: TGCGCCAGCAGCGATTGGGACAGGCGGTCCTACAATGAGCAGTTCTTC.

This CDR3 reads CASSQERHGVGTDTQYF. The CDR3 nucleotides read TGTGCCAGCAGCCAAGAACGTCACGGGGTAGGAACAGATACGCAGTATTTT. The chain couples TRBV4-2 to TRBJ2-3; a possible D gene is TRBD2 (5 bases). The CDR3 covers 17 residues. Germline V gene sequence: CDR1 LGHNA, CDR2 YNFKEQ. The V and J ends lost 0 bases and 3 bases respectively, with 16 bases between them.

The rearrangement links TRBV18 to TRBJ2-3; 12 nucleotides align to TRBD2. The V and J ends lost 0 bases and 0 bases, in that order; junction bases with no gene match: 10. The CDR3 runs 20 residues. CDR1 is KGHSH and CDR2 is LQKENI in the germline V gene. The CDR3 loop reads CASSPPRLAGVVPSTDTQYF. The CDR3 DNA sequence: TGTGCCAGCTCACCACCGCGACTAGCGGGAGTAGTACCTAGCACAGATACGCAGTATTTT. The whole variable domain, filled in from reference TRBV18 and TRBJ2-3, reads NAGVMQNPRHLVRRRGQEARLRCSPMKGHSHVYWYRQLPEEGLKFMVYLQKENIIDESGMPKERFSAEFPKEGPSILRIQQVVRGDSAAYFCASSPPRLAGVVPSTDTQYFGPGTRLTVL.

The chain couples TRBV27 to TRBJ1-2; 12 nucleotides align to TRBD1. The CDR3 extends over 15 amino acids. V lost 5 bases, J lost 7 bases, and 8 bases stayed unmatched. Germline V gene sequence: CDR1 MNHEY, CDR2 SMNVEV (reference sequence). The CDR3 DNA reads as TGTGCCAGCAGTCCGACCGGGACAGGGGGCAGTGGCTACACCTTC. Translated: CASSPTGTGGSGYTF.